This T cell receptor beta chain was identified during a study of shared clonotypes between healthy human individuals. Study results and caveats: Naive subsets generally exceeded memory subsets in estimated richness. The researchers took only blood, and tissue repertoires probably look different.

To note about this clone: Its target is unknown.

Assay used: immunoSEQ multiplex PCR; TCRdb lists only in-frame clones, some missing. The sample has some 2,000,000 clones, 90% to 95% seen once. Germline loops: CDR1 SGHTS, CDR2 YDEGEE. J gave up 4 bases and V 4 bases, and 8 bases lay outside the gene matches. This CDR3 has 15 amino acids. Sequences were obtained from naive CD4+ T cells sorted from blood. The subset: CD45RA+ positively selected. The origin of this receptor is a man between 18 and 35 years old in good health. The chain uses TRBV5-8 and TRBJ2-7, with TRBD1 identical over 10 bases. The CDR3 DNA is TGTGCCAGCAGCCTCCGGGACAGGGGAACTTACGAGCAGTACTTC. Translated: CASSLRDRGTYEQYF.